Listed below are T cell receptor beta chains from one sample, sequenced in a study of cytotoxic CD8 clonotypes in ibrutinib-treated CLL. Assay: immunoSEQ multiplex PCR; the TCRdb copy retains only in-frame clones and omits some. The sample includes about 150,000 clones, roughly 83% of them seen just once. Sequences were derived from PBMCs, sampled after 12 months of ibrutinib treatment. The receptors come from a human donor with chronic lymphocytic leukemia. Each CDR3 is given with its conserved first and last residue. Each record gives: D gene, J gene, V gene, clone size, CDR3 protein, CDR3 DNA. D genes are given only for firm matches. Only some rows state a clone size, as once, few, many or a class for expanded clones.

-,TRBJ2-3,TRBV4-2,-,CASSFRESADTQYF,TGTGCCAGCAGCTTTCGGGAAAGTGCAGATACGCAGTATTTT
-,TRBJ2-5,TRBV6-5,-,CASSYSVQETQYF,TGTGCCAGCAGTTACTCGGTCCAAGAGACCCAGTACTTC
-,TRBJ2-7,TRBV18,few,CASSQGYAYEQYF,TGTGCCAGCTCACAGGGGTATGCCTACGAGCAGTACTTC
-,TRBJ2-7,TRBV7-9,-,CASAWLGESYEQYF,TGTGCCAGCGCATGGTTAGGGGAATCCTACGAGCAGTACTTC
TRBD1,TRBJ2-7,TRBV5-4,once,CASSSPGQGTYEQYF,TGTGCCAGCAGCAGTCCGGGACAGGGAACCTACGAGCAGTACTTC
-,TRBJ2-5,TRBV7-8,-,CASSLASGNLETQYF,TGTGCCAGCAGCTTAGCGTCGGGGAACCTAGAGACCCAGTACTTC
-,TRBJ2-5,TRBV11-1,-,CASSQLRAGTQETQYF,TGTGCCAGCAGCCAGCTCCGGGCAGGCACTCAAGAGACCCAGTACTTC
-,TRBJ1-1,TRBV7-2,once,CASSPTGRITEAFF,TGTGCCAGCAGCCCTACCGGGAGGATTACTGAAGCTTTCTTT
-,TRBJ2-7,TRBV4-1,once,CASSQEGSAYEQYF,TGCGCCAGCAGCCAAGAGGGGTCAGCCTACGAGCAGTACTTC
TRBD2,TRBJ2-1,TRBV28,-,CASSLGLAGGQEQFF,TGTGCCAGCAGTTTGGGGCTAGCGGGAGGTCAGGAGCAGTTCTTC
-,TRBJ2-1,TRBV7-8,-,CASSGQALEQFF,TGTGCCAGCAGCGGGCAAGCTCTCGAGCAGTTCTTC
-,TRBJ2-6,TRBV28,few,CASSSGQPGANVLTF,TGTGCCAGCAGCTCCGGGCAACCCGGGGCCAACGTCCTGACTTTC
TRBD2,TRBJ2-1,TRBV29-1,-,CSSPLAGSSYNEQFF,TGCAGCTCCCCACTAGCGGGGAGCTCCTACAATGAGCAGTTCTTC
TRBD1,TRBJ2-1,TRBV9,-,CASSGQDRGVNEQFF,TGTGCCAGCAGCGGACAGGACAGGGGCGTGAATGAGCAGTTCTTC
-,TRBJ1-2,TRBV12-5,-,CASGLVNVRDIGGYTF,TGTGCTAGTGGTTTGGTAAATGTGAGAGACATCGGGGGCTACACCTTC
-,TRBJ2-7,TRBV4-1,-,CASSQEGGLAAEQYF,TGCGCCAGCAGCCAAGAAGGGGGGCTAGCTGCCGAGCAGTACTTC
TRBD2,TRBJ2-1,TRBV11-1,-,CASSSETSGGNNEQFF,TGTGCCAGCAGCTCAGAGACTAGCGGGGGAAACAATGAGCAGTTCTTC
TRBD2,TRBJ2-7,TRBV30,-,CAWSVRSLSSGRGSNYEQYF,TGTGCCTGGAGTGTACGGAGTCTCTCGAGCGGGAGGGGTTCGAACTACGAGCAGTACTTC
-,TRBJ1-3,TRBV14,-,CASSQDGWGDTIYF,TGTGCCAGCAGCCAAGATGGTTGGGGGGACACCATATATTTT
TRBD2,TRBJ2-5,TRBV18,-,CASSRRTSGTSKVQETQYF,TGTGCCAGCTCAAGAAGGACTAGCGGAACATCCAAAGTACAAGAGACCCAGTACTTC
TRBD1,TRBJ1-2,TRBV5-6,-,CASSWGQLSNYGYTF,TGTGCCAGCAGCTGGGGACAGCTATCTAACTATGGCTACACCTTC
TRBD1,TRBJ2-7,TRBV25-1,-,CASSELPGQSYEQYF,TGTGCCAGCAGTGAATTACCGGGACAGAGTTACGAGCAGTACTTC
-,TRBJ1-3,TRBV18,-,CASSAQGSSGNTIYF,TGTGCCAGCTCAGCACAGGGATCCTCTGGAAACACCATATATTTT
-,TRBJ2-7,TRBV11-1,-,CASSPGRNTYEQYF,TGTGCCAGCAGCCCCGGACGGAACACCTACGAGCAGTACTTC
-,TRBJ2-3,TRBV27,-,CASTQSPAGLTDTQYF,TGTGCCAGCACTCAAAGTCCGGCAGGGCTCACAGATACGCAGTATTTT
-,TRBJ1-1,TRBV10-1,-,CASSENPMNTEAFF,TGCGCCAGCAGTGAGAATCCGATGAACACTGAAGCTTTCTTT
TRBD1,TRBJ1-1,TRBV7-8,few,CASSSGTGSPFMNTEAFF,TGTGCCAGCAGCTCAGGGACAGGCAGCCCCTTCATGAACACTGAAGCTTTCTTT
TRBD1,TRBJ2-7,TRBV2,-,CASRKQGVAYEQYF,TGTGCCAGCAGAAAACAGGGGGTTGCCTACGAGCAGTACTTC
TRBD1,TRBJ2-7,TRBV27,-,CASSSTGTGFYEQYF,TGTGCCAGCAGTTCTACCGGGACAGGGTTCTACGAGCAGTACTTC
-,TRBJ1-3,TRBV7-8,-,CASSLGIYSSGNTIYF,TGTGCCAGCAGCTTAGGAATCTATTCCTCTGGAAACACCATATATTTT
-,TRBJ1-3,TRBV14,-,CASSQVAGNTIYF,TGTGCCAGCAGCCAAGTTGCGGGAAACACCATATATTTT
TRBD2,TRBJ2-3,TRBV6-6,few,CASNELAGAFSDTQYF,TGTGCCAGCAACGAACTAGCGGGAGCGTTCTCAGATACGCAGTATTTT
-,TRBJ2-1,TRBV5-5,-,CASSFHNEQFF,TGTGCCAGCAGCTTTCACAATGAGCAGTTCTTC
-,TRBJ2-3,TRBV6-5,-,CASSEKRIPTDTQYF,TGTGCCAGCAGCGAAAAGCGGATACCCACAGATACGCAGTATTTT
-,TRBJ2-1,TRBV27,-,CASNRPGENNEQFF,TGTGCCAGCAACCGACCGGGAGAGAACAATGAGCAGTTCTTC
-,TRBJ1-2,TRBV10-3,few,CAISGQTYGYTF,TGTGCCATCAGTGGACAGACCTATGGCTACACCTTC
TRBD2,TRBJ2-1,TRBV15,-,CATSRELAGVGNEQFF,TGTGCCACCAGCAGAGAACTAGCGGGAGTGGGTAATGAGCAGTTCTTC
-,TRBJ2-1,TRBV7-6,-,CASSPLAVSYNEQFF,TGTGCCAGCAGCCCCTTAGCTGTATCCTACAATGAGCAGTTCTTC
TRBD1,TRBJ1-1,TRBV20-1,-,CSRTGGTEAFF,TGCAGTAGGACAGGGGGCACTGAAGCTTTCTTT
-,TRBJ2-2,TRBV5-6,-,CASTWGPGHETGELFF,TGTGCCAGCACCTGGGGGCCGGGACATGAGACCGGGGAGCTGTTTTTT
TRBD2,TRBJ2-1,TRBV11-2,-,CASSLLGTSGYNEQFF,TGTGCCAGCAGCTTGCTAGGGACTAGCGGCTACAATGAGCAGTTCTTC
-,TRBJ1-2,TRBV5-1,-,CASNDGQLTNYGYTF,TGCGCCAGCAACGATGGACAGCTTACTAACTATGGCTACACCTTC
TRBD2,TRBJ2-1,TRBV9,-,CASSVALAEFNEQFF,TGTGCCAGCAGCGTAGCACTAGCGGAGTTCAATGAGCAGTTCTTC
-,TRBJ2-7,TRBV9,once,CASSVGTQEGGYYEQYF,TGTGCCAGCAGCGTAGGCACGCAAGAGGGAGGATACTACGAGCAGTACTTC
TRBD2,TRBJ2-1,TRBV7-3,-,CASSLNAGGPYNEQFF,TGTGCCAGCAGCTTAAACGCGGGAGGACCCTACAATGAGCAGTTCTTC
-,TRBJ1-3,TRBV6-4,-,CASSYSGERNTIYF,TGTGCCAGCAGTTACTCTGGGGAACGAAACACCATATATTTT
-,TRBJ2-1,TRBV2,-,CASSLVVQFF,TGTGCCAGCTCTCTAGTTGTGCAGTTCTTC
-,TRBJ2-2,TRBV30,-,CAWSVILYGELFF,TGTGCCTGGAGTGTGATTTTATACGGGGAGCTGTTTTTT
-,TRBJ2-1,TRBV5-4,-,CASSKDLSSYNEQFF,TGTGCCAGCAGCAAGGACCTTAGCTCCTACAATGAGCAGTTCTTC
TRBD1,TRBJ2-6,TRBV4-2,-,CASSPGTGDSGANVLTF,TGTGCCAGCAGCCCCGGGACAGGTGATTCTGGGGCCAACGTCCTGACTTTC
TRBD2,TRBJ2-7,TRBV28,-,CASSTSGRAYANSEQYF,TGTGCCAGCAGTACTAGCGGGAGGGCCTATGCCAACTCCGAGCAGTACTTC
TRBD1,TRBJ2-5,TRBV28,-,CASSFGQGVTQYF,TGTGCCAGCAGTTTTGGACAGGGGGTGACCCAGTACTTC
TRBD2,TRBJ2-3,TRBV7-9,-,CASSPTGGVVTDTQYF,TGTGCCAGCAGCCCGACCGGGGGGGTGGTCACAGATACGCAGTATTTT
TRBD2,TRBJ2-5,TRBV7-9,-,CASSLAGREPETQYF,TGTGCCAGCAGCTTAGCCGGGCGGGAGCCAGAGACCCAGTACTTC
TRBD1,TRBJ1-4,TRBV18,-,CASSPGQSNEKLFF,TGTGCCAGCTCGCCGGGACAGAGCAATGAAAAACTGTTTTTT
-,TRBJ2-7,TRBV7-2,-,CASSLGHGLAEQYF,TGTGCCAGCAGCTTGGGACACGGGCTAGCAGAGCAGTACTTC
TRBD1,TRBJ1-5,TRBV6-6,-,CASSYSMGDSDQPQHF,TGTGCCAGCAGTTACTCGATGGGGGACAGTGATCAGCCCCAGCATTTT
-,TRBJ2-5,TRBV19,-,CASSMSGVGQETQYF,TGTGCCAGTAGTATGTCGGGAGTCGGCCAAGAGACCCAGTACTTC
-,TRBJ2-1,TRBV29-1,-,CSVAPGVSSNEQFF,TGCAGCGTTGCCCCGGGAGTAAGTTCCAATGAGCAGTTCTTC